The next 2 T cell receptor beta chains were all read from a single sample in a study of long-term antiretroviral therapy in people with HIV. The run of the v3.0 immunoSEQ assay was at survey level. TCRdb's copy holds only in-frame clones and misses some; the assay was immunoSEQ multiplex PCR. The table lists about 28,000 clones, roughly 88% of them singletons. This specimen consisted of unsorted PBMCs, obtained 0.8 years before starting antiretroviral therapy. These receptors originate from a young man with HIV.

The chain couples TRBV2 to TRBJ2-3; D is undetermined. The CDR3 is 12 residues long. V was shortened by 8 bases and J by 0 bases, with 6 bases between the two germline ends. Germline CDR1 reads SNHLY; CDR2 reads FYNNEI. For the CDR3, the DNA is TGTGCCAGCGGGTATAGCACAGATACGCAGTATTTT. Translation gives CASGYSTDTQYF. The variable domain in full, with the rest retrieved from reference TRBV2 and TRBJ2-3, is EPEVTQTPSHQVTQMGQEVILRCVPISNHLYFYWYRQILGQKVEFLVSFYNNEISEKSEIFDDQFSVERPDGSNFTLKIRSTKLEDSAMYFCASGYSTDTQYFGPGTRLTVL.

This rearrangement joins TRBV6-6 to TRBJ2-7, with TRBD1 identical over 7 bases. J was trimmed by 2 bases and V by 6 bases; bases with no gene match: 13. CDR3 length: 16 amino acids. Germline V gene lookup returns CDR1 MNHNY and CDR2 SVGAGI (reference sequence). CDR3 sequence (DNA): TGTGCCAGCAGAAGCCCGACAGGGAAAGACCCCTACGAGCAGTACTTC. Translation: CASRSPTGKDPYEQYF.